Described below is a single TCR beta chain sequence and its context. Its antigen is still unknown. Trimming removed 1 base from V and 10 bases from J; junction bases left unmatched: 5. The germline CDR1 and CDR2 sequences are SGHRS and YFSETQ. CDR3 length equals 13 residues. TCRdb's table, derived via immunoSEQ multiplex PCR, lists solely in-frame clones and lacks some. This table has around 38,000 clones, 70% to 85% appearing once. These data belong to a study of OX40 agonist ivuxolimab in advanced cancers. Across the whole study: Patients received intravenous ivuxolimab every 2 weeks at 0.01 to 10 mg/kg.

Broader study findings: Several nonresponders also turned out to have low normalized T-cell clonal expansion.

This receptor was taken from an adult with an advanced solid tumor such as melanoma, head and neck, liver or kidney cancer. V and J are TRBV5-1 and TRBJ1-2, with 9 positions matching TRBD1. Sequencing was performed on CD4+ or CD8+ T cells sorted from blood, taken in a trial of the OX40 agonist ivuxolimab. The CDR3, as DNA: TGCGCCAGCAGCTTGCGTACAGGGGGCCACTACACCTTC. It translates to CASSLRTGGHYTF.